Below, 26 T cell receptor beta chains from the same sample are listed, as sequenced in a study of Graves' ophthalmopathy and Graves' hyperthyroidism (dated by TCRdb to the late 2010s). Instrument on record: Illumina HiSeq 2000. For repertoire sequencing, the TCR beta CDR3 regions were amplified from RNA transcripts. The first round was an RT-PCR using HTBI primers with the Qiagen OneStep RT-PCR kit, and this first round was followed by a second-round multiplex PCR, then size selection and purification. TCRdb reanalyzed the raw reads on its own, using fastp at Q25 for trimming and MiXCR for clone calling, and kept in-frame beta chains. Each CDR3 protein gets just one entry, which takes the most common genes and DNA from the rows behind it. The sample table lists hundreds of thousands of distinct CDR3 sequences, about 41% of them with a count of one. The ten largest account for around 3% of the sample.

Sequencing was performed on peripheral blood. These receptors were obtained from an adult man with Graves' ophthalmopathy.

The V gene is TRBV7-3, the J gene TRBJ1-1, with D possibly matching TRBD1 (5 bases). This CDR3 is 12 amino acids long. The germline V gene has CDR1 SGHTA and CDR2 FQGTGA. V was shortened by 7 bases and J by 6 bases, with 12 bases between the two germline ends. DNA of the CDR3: TGTGCCAGCATTGGGTGGGGGGCTGAAGCTTTCTTT. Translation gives CASIGWGAEAFF.

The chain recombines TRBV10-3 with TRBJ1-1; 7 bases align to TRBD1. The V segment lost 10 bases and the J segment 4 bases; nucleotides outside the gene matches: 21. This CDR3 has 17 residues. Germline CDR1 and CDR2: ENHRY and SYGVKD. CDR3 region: CASRGDRGTLVTTEAFF. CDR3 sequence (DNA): TGTGCCAGCCGAGGGGACAGAGGAACTTTGGTTACCACTGAAGCTTTCTTT.

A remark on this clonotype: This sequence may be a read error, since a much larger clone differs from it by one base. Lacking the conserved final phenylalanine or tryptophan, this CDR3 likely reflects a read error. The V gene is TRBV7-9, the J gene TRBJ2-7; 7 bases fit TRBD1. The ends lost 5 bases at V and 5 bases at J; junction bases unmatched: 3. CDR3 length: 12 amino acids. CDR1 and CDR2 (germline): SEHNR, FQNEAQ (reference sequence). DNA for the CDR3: TGTGCCAGCAGCGCACAGGGGAACGAGCAGTACTTA. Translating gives CASSAQGNEQYL.

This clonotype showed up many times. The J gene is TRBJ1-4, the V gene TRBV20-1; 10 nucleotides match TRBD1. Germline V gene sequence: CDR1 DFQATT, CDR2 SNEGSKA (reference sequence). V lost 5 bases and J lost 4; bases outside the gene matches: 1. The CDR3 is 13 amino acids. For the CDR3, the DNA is TGCAGTGCTGGGACAGGGGTTAATGAAAAACTGTTTTTT. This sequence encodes CSAGTGVNEKLFF.

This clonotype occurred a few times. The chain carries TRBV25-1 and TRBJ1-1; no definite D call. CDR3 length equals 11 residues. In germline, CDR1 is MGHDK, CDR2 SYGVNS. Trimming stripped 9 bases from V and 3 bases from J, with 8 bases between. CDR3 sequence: CASAGDTEAFF. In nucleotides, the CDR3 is TGTGCCAGTGCTGGGGACACTGAAGCTTTCTTT.

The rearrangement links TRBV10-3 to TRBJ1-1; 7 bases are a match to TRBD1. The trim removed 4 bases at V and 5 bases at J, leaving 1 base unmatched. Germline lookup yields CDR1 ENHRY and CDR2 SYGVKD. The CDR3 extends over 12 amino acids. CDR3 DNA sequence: TGTGCCATCAGTGCGGGACAGACTGAAGCTTTCTTT. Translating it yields CAISAGQTEAFF.

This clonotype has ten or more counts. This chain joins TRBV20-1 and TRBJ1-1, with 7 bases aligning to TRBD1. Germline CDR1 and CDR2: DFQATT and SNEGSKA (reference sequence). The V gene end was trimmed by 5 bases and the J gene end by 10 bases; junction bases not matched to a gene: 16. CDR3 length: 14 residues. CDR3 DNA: TGCAGTGCTGATGTGGGACAGTCGTACCAGGGAGCTTTCTTT. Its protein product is CSADVGQSYQGAFF.

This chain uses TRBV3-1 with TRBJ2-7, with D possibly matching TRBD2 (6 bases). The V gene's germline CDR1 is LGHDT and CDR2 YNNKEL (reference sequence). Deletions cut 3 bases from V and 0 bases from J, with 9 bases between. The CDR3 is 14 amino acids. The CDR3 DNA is TGTGCCAGCAGCCAGCTCGGGAGCTCCTACGAGCAGTACTTC. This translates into CASSQLGSSYEQYF.

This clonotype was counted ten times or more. Written as DNA, the CDR3 is TGTGCCAGCAGTGTGAGAACCGACCCTAGCAATCAGCCCCAGCATTTT. It specifies CASSVRTDPSNQPQHF. The chain uses TRBV2 and TRBJ1-5; no clear D. The CDR3 has 16 residues. Germline CDR1 and CDR2: SNHLY and FYNNEI. The V and J ends lost 4 bases and 0 bases respectively, with 13 bases between them.

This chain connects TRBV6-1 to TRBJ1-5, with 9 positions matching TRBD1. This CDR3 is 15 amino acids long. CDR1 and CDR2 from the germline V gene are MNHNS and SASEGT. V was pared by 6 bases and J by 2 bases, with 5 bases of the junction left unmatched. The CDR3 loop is CASRERTGGNQPQHF. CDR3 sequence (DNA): TGTGCCAGCAGAGAAAGGACAGGGGGCAATCAGCCCCAGCATTTT.

The CDR3 loop is CASSGVGGLSEKLFF. The CDR3 region has the DNA TGTGCCAGCAGCGGGGTAGGGGGATTAAGCGAAAAACTGTTTTTT. The V call is TRBV7-9, the J call TRBJ1-4; possible D gene TRBD1, 6 bases. The CDR3 spans 15 residues. The germline V gene has CDR1 SEHNR and CDR2 FQNEAQ (reference sequence). Between the trimmed V and J ends, which lost 5 bases and 8 bases, there was a span of 18 bases.

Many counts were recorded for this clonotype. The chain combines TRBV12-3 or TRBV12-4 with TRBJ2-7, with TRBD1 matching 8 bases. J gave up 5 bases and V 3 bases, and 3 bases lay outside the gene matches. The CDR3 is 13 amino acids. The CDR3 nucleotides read TGTGCCAGCAGTTTCAGGGGGCCCCACGAGCAGTACTTC. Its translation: CASSFRGPHEQYF.

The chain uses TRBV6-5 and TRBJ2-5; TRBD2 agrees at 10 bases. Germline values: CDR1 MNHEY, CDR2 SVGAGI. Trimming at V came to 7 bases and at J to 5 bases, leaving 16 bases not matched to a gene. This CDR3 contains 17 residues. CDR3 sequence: CASTPKKLSSGRETQYF. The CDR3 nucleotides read TGTGCCAGCACCCCGAAGAAGTTGAGTAGCGGGAGGGAGACCCAGTACTTC.

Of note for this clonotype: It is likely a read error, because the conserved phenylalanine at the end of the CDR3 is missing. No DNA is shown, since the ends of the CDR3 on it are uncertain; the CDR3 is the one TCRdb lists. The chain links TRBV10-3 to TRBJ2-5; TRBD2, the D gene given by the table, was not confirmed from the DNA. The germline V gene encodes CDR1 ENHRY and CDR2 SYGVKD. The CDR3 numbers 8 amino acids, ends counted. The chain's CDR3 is CAISPGTS.

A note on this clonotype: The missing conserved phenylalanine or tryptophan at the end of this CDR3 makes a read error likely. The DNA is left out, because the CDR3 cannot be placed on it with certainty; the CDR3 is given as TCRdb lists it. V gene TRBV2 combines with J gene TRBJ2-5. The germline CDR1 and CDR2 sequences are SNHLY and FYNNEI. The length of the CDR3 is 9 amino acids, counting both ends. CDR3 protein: CASSGTENT.

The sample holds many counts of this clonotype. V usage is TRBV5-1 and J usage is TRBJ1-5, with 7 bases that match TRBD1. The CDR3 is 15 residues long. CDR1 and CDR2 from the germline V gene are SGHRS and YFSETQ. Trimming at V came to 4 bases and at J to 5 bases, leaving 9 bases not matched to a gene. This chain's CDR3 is CASSTTGEGDQPQHF. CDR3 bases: TGCGCCAGCAGCACAACAGGGGAAGGTGATCAGCCCCAGCATTTT.

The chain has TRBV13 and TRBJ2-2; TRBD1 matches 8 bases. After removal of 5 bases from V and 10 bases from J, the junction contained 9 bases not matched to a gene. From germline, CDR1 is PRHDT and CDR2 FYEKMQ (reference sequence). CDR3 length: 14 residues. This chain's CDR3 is CASSTSPDRVELFF. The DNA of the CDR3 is TGTGCCAGCAGCACCTCCCCGGACAGGGTGGAGCTGTTTTTT. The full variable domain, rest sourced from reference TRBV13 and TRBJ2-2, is AAGVIQSPRHLIKEKRETATLKCYPIPRHDTVYWYQQGPGQDPQFLISFYEKMQSDKGSIPDRFSAQQFSDYHSELNMSSLELGDSALYFCASSTSPDRVELFFGEGSRLTVL.

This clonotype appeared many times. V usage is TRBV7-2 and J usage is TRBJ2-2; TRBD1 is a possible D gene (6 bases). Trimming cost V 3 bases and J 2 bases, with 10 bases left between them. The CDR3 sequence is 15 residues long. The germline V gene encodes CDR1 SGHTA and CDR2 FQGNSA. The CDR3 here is CASSLFGGNTGELFF. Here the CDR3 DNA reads TGTGCCAGCAGCTTGTTTGGGGGCAACACCGGGGAGCTGTTTTTT.

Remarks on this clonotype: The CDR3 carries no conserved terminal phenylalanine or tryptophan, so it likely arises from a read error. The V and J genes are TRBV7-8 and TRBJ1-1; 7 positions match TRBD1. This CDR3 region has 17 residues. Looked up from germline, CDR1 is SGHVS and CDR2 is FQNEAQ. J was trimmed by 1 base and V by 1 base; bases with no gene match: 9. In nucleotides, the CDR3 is TGTGCCAGCAGCTTAGGCTTGATAAGGGACAGGAACACTGAAGCTTTCATT. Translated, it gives CASSLGLIRDRNTEAFI.

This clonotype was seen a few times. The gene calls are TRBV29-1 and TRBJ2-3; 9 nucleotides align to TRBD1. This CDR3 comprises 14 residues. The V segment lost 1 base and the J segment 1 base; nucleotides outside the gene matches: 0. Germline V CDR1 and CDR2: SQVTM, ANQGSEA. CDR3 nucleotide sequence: TGCAGCGTTGAAGGGACAGGGGGCACAGATACGCAGTATTTT. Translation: CSVEGTGGTDTQYF.

This chain's CDR3 is CASSEVTEENEKLFF. CDR3 DNA sequence: TGTGCCAGCAGTGAAGTGACGGAGGAAAATGAAAAACTGTTTTTT. The V gene is TRBV2, the J gene TRBJ1-4, with no clear D. This CDR3 is built from 15 residues. From germline, CDR1 is SNHLY and CDR2 FYNNEI. Trimming removed 1 base at V and 5 bases at J, with 11 bases between.

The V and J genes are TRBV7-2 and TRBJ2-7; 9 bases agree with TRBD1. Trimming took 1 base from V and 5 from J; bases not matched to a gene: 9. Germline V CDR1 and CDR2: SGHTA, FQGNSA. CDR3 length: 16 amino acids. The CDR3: CASSLGLGQGSHEQYF. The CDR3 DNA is TGTGCCAGCAGCTTAGGTTTAGGACAGGGGTCCCACGAGCAGTACTTC.

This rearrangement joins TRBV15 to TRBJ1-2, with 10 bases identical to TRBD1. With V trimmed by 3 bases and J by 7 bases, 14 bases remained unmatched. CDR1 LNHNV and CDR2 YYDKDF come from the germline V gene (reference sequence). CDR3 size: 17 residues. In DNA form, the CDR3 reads TGTGCCACCAGCAGCTCGGCGGGACAGGGGACCCAGCCTGGCTACACCTTC. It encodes CATSSSAGQGTQPGYTF.

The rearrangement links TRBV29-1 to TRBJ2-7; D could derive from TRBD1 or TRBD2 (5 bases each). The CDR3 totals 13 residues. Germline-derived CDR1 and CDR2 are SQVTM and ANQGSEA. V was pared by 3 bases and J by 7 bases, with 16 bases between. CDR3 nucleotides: TGCAGCGTTGACGGCGAACGAGGGGATGAGCAGTACTTC. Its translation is CSVDGERGDEQYF.

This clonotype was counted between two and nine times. DNA for the CDR3: TGTGCCAGCAGCCAAGGTTTTACCGGGAATCAAGAGACCCAGTACTTC. It codes for CASSQGFTGNQETQYF. The rearrangement joins TRBV14 to TRBJ2-5; D may be TRBD2 (5 bases). Germline V gene data show CDR1 as SGHDN and CDR2 as FVKESK. The CDR3 covers 16 residues. With 1 base removed from V and 2 bases from J, the gap between germline ends came to 14 bases.

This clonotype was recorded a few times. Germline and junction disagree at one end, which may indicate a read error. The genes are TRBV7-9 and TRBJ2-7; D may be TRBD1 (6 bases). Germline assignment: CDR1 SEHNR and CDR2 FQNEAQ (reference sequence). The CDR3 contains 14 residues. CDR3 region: CASSQNRESYEQYF. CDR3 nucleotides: TGCGCCAGCAGCCAAAACAGGGAGTCCTACGAGCAGTACTTC.